The clone carrying this TCR beta chain was seen only a few times. Its antigen is not identified. This sample was included in a study of beta chain features in type 1 diabetes. Study information: Healthy donors and patients showed comparable age, gender and cell yields.

Overall study findings and caveats: A greater similarity of naive, central memory and Treg TCRB repertoires was seen among patients than among healthy donors. Shorter TCRB CDR3s, moderately but significantly so, were found in Type 1 diabetes patients in all four CD4+ subsets.

cDNA synthesis used the whole RNA isolate, giving expressed TCRB sequences. The protocol was immunoSEQ multiplex PCR, while the TCRdb copy is restricted to in-frame clones and leaves out a portion. The sample lists under 350,000 clones, around 15% occurring once. From germline, CDR1 is SQVTM and CDR2 ANQGSEA. V was shortened by 6 bases and J by 5 bases, with 13 bases between the two germline ends. The length of the CDR3 is 13 residues. This receptor was obtained from a man younger than 45 with type 1 diabetes. The specimen sequenced was naive CD4+ T cells from blood. The chain is built from TRBV29-1 and TRBJ1-4; D gene unclear. The chain's CDR3 is CSVLSGGNEKLFF. The CDR3 DNA reads as TGCAGCGTCCTGTCGGGTGGAAATGAAAAACTGTTTTTT.